Each of the 2 T cell receptor beta chains below was sequenced from the same sample in a study of cytomegalovirus exposure and HLA in healthy donors. Vbeta (60) and Jbeta (13) primers were used in the PCR. Using immunoSEQ multiplex PCR, the repertoire was profiled, and TCRdb retains in-frame clones only, with some absent. There are about 180,000 clones in the sample; roughly 80% occur only once, and approximately 1.3% lies in the top ten. Sequenced sample: PBMCs. All receptors derive from a girl between 5 and 17 years old in good health and CMV-seropositive.

The gene calls are TRBV5-1 and TRBJ2-1; D might be TRBD1 (6 bases). Trimming stripped 0 bases from V and 7 bases from J, with 20 bases between. The CDR3 totals 17 residues. The germline V gene encodes CDR1 SGHRS and CDR2 YFSETQ. The CDR3 is CASSLVPWQGIENEQFF. CDR3 bases: TGCGCCAGCAGCTTGGTCCCCTGGCAGGGGATAGAAAATGAGCAGTTCTTC. Filled out from reference TRBV5-1 and TRBJ2-1, the complete variable domain reads KAGVTQTPRYLIKTRGQQVTLSCSPISGHRSVSWYQQTPGQGLQFLFEYFSETQRNKGNFPGRFSGRQFSNSRSEMNVSTLELGDSALYLCASSLVPWQGIENEQFFGPGTRLTVL.

This chain joins TRBV30 and TRBJ1-5; 8 nucleotides match TRBD1. Germline V CDR1 and CDR2: GTSNPN, SVGIG (reference sequence). There are 14 residues in the CDR3. V was clipped by 4 bases and J by 6 bases; unmatched bases: 8. The CDR3 region has the DNA TGTGCCTGGAATATACAGGGGGTGGGTCAGCCCCAGCATTTT. Protein product: CAWNIQGVGQPQHF. The full variable domain, in which reference TRBV30 and TRBJ1-5 provide the parts outside the CDR3, is SQTIHQWPATLVQPVGSPLSLECTVEGTSNPNLYWYRQAAGRGLQLLFYSVGIGQISSEVPQNLSASRPQDRQFILSSKKLLLSDSGFYLCAWNIQGVGQPQHFGDGTRLSIL.